The 31 T cell receptor beta chains below come from one sample, sequenced in a study of cytomegalovirus exposure and HLA in healthy donors (dated by TCRdb to 2015 to 2018). Libraries were built with the immunoSEQ multiplex PCR assay. The multiplex PCR relied on a mix of 60 forward primers for TCR Vbeta segments and 13 reverse primers for TCR Jbeta segments. TCRdb holds this immuneACCESS table with in-frame rearrangements only. Some clones are missing; in checked studies, unresolved V genes explain under half, and the rest has no known cause. For this sample there are around 130,000 clones; more than 60% appear just once. The top ten clonotypes cover approximately 1.8% of the sample. Material for sequencing was PBMCs. The receptors here all came from a woman aged 35 to 49 in good health and CMV-seronegative.

The V and J genes are TRBV6-5 and TRBJ1-1; possibly TRBD1 for D (6 bases). The CDR3 runs 14 residues. Germline loops: CDR1 MNHEY, CDR2 SVGAGI. Trimming cost V 6 bases and J 1 base, with 12 bases left between them. CDR3: CASSSGHPNTEAFF. CDR3 nucleotide sequence: TGTGCCAGCAGCTCGGGACACCCGAACACTGAAGCTTTCTTT.

This clone was counted a single time. V gene TRBV5-1 combines with J gene TRBJ1-1, with TRBD1 matching over 8 bases. The germline CDR1 and CDR2 sequences are SGHRS and YFSETQ. CDR3 length equals 18 residues. The ends lost 2 bases at V and 0 bases at J; junction bases unmatched: 12. The CDR3 sequence is CASSFGRTGQLVNTEAFF. The CDR3 nucleotides read TGCGCCAGCAGCTTCGGCCGGACAGGGCAGTTGGTGAACACTGAAGCTTTCTTT.

The V gene is TRBV30, the J gene TRBJ2-6; D not resolved. Germline V gene lookup returns CDR1 GTSNPN and CDR2 SVGIG (reference sequence). The CDR3 sequence is 13 residues long. V shed 4 bases and J shed 4 bases, with 8 bases lying between them. The CDR3 nucleotides read TGTGCCTGGAATAATCGGGGGGCCAACGTCCTGACTTTC. Protein: CAWNNRGANVLTF.

The chain carries TRBV4-2 and TRBJ2-5; D is possibly TRBD2 (5 bases). Trimming removed 1 base at V and 4 bases at J, with 13 bases between. Germline CDR1 LGHNA, CDR2 YNFKEQ. The CDR3 has 15 amino acids. CDR3 region: CASSQGDLAGETQYF. The CDR3, as DNA: TGTGCCAGCAGCCAAGGCGATCTAGCCGGAGAGACCCAGTACTTC.

The genes are TRBV9 and TRBJ1-2, with a weak D call TRBD1 (5 bases). The CDR3 runs to 14 residues. The V gene lost 0 bases and the J gene lost 3 bases, with 9 bases spanning the gap. Germline CDR1 is SGDLS and CDR2 is YYNGEE. The CDR3 is CASSVEGLDYGYTF. In DNA, the CDR3 is TGTGCCAGCAGCGTAGAGGGGCTCGACTATGGCTACACCTTC.

The rearrangement uses TRBV11-2 and TRBJ2-5, with TRBD2 identical over 15 bases. Germline V lookup: CDR1 SGHAT, CDR2 FQNNGV. The CDR3 covers 16 residues. V shed 7 bases and J 4 bases; nucleotides not matched to a gene: 7. The CDR3 sequence is CASTRGGLAGGETQYF. The CDR3 nucleotides are TGTGCCAGCACCAGAGGGGGACTAGCGGGAGGAGAGACCCAGTACTTC.

V usage is TRBV19 and J usage is TRBJ2-7, with 9 bases identical to TRBD1. CDR1 is LNHDA, CDR2 SQIVND, per germline (reference sequence). With V trimmed by 7 bases and J by 1 base, 8 bases remained unmatched. The length of the CDR3 is 15 residues. The CDR3 is CASTTGTGWSYEQYF. The CDR3 DNA sequence: TGTGCCAGTACCACCGGGACAGGGTGGTCCTACGAGCAGTACTTC. Full variable domain (rest looked up from reference TRBV19 and TRBJ2-7): DGGITQSPKYLFRKEGQNVTLSCEQNLNHDAMYWYRQDPGQGLRLIYYSQIVNDFQKGDIAEGYSVSREKKESFPLTVTSAQKNPTAFYLCASTTGTGWSYEQYFGPGTRLTVT.

This clone showed up just once. The CDR3 loop reads CASSTRSGRDTQYF. The CDR3 region has the DNA TGTGCCAGCAGCACTCGTAGCGGGAGGGATACGCAGTATTTT. The J gene is TRBJ2-3, the V gene TRBV7-2; TRBD2 matches at 10 bases. J gave up 6 bases and V 5 bases, and 5 bases lay outside the gene matches. CDR1 and CDR2 from the germline V gene are SGHTA and FQGNSA. The CDR3 covers 14 residues.

This clone was recorded once. The chain combines TRBV14 with TRBJ2-1, with D possibly TRBD1 on 6 matching bases. The CDR3 is 18 amino acids. The germline V gene has CDR1 SGHDN and CDR2 FVKESK. V lost 0 bases, J lost 2 bases, and 17 bases lay in between. The chain's CDR3 is CASSQEARGPKTYNEQFF. DNA of the CDR3: TGTGCCAGCAGCCAAGAGGCCAGGGGCCCTAAGACCTACAATGAGCAGTTCTTC. Complete variable domain (other parts from reference TRBV14 and TRBJ2-1): EAGVTQFPSHSVIEKGQTVTLRCDPISGHDNLYWYRRVMGKEIKFLLHFVKESKQDESGMPNNRFLAERTGGTYSTLKVQPAELEDSGVYFCASSQEARGPKTYNEQFFGPGTRLTVL.

The chain combines TRBV9 with TRBJ2-3; D is possibly TRBD2 (6 bases). The V gene's germline CDR1 is SGDLS and CDR2 YYNGEE. This CDR3 has 20 amino acids. Trimming shortened V by 3 bases and J by 1 base, and 27 bases separated the two germline ends. The CDR3 DNA sequence: TGTGCCAGCAGCGCAGTGCCCCGTCTGGTCCGGGAGCAGGGCACAGATACGCAGTATTTT. This sequence encodes CASSAVPRLVREQGTDTQYF.

J is TRBJ2-5 and V is TRBV6-5; TRBD2 agrees at 7 bases. Germline trimming cut 4 bases from V and 5 bases from J; bases unmatched to any gene: 7. Germline values: CDR1 MNHEY, CDR2 SVGAGI. This CDR3 is built from 14 residues. The CDR3 sequence: CASSSRTSAETQYF. For the CDR3, the DNA is TGTGCCAGCAGTTCCAGGACTAGTGCTGAGACCCAGTACTTC.

The chain carries TRBV27 and TRBJ1-1; 9 positions match TRBD1. Germline CDR1 MNHEY, CDR2 SMNVEV (reference sequence). The CDR3 has 17 residues. The J segment lost 0 bases and the V segment lost 2 bases, leaving 7 bases of the junction unmatched. The CDR3 region has the DNA TGTGCCAGCAGTTTAAACAGGGGGCCCTTAATGAACACTGAAGCTTTCTTT. It encodes CASSLNRGPLMNTEAFF.

This chain connects TRBV16 to TRBJ1-4, with D possibly being TRBD1 (5 bases). The germline V gene encodes CDR1 KGHSY and CDR2 FQNENV. V shed 0 bases and J shed 4 bases, with 9 bases lying between them. The CDR3 length is 15 residues. In DNA, the CDR3 is TGTGCCAGCAGCCAATCCGGAAGGGGTAATGAAAAACTGTTTTTT. It encodes CASSQSGRGNEKLFF.

In this sample, this clone turned up a few times. CDR3 protein: CATSSRVTGELFF. The CDR3 nucleotides read TGTGCCACCAGCTCCAGGGTCACCGGGGAGCTGTTTTTT. The chain has TRBV15 and TRBJ2-2; D is possibly TRBD1 (5 bases). The CDR3 consists of 13 residues. V lost 5 bases and J lost 4, with 8 bases in between. Looked up from germline, CDR1 is LNHNV and CDR2 is YYDKDF (reference sequence).

The rearrangement uses TRBV5-6 and TRBJ1-5; a possible D gene is TRBD1 (5 bases). The length of the CDR3 is 16 residues. Germline CDR1 is SGHDT and CDR2 is YYEEEE. Deletions cut 0 bases from V and 1 base from J, with 11 bases between. CDR3 sequence (DNA): TGTGCCAGCAGCTTGGGTCAGGGTCGGAGCAATCAGCCCCAGCATTTT. This codes for CASSLGQGRSNQPQHF.

The chain has TRBV27 and TRBJ2-1; TRBD2 is a possible D gene (5 bases). The CDR3 is 14 residues long. Germline CDR1 and CDR2: MNHEY and SMNVEV (reference sequence). Trimming stripped 10 bases from V and 0 bases from J, with 13 bases between. The CDR3 protein is CATSAANSYNEQFF. CDR3 in DNA: TGTGCCACCTCAGCGGCAAACTCCTACAATGAGCAGTTCTTC.

The chain uses TRBV5-6 and TRBJ1-2; D may be TRBD1 (5 bases). Per the germline V gene, CDR1 is SGHDT and CDR2 is YYEEEE. The CDR3 has 18 residues. With 2 bases removed from V and 5 bases from J, the gap between germline ends came to 25 bases. CDR3 loop: CASSFGGASGQVPYGYTF. As DNA, the CDR3 is TGTGCCAGCAGCTTCGGGGGAGCCTCCGGCCAAGTCCCTTATGGCTACACCTTC. The full variable domain, completed using reference TRBV5-6 and TRBJ1-2, is DAGVTQSPTHLIKTRGQQVTLRCSPKSGHDTVSWYQQALGQGPQFIFQYYEEEERQRGNFPDRFSGHQFPNYSSELNVNALLLGDSALYLCASSFGGASGQVPYGYTFGSGTRLTVV.

The chain joins TRBV2 to TRBJ2-7, with 11 bases matching TRBD1. V dropped 2 bases and J dropped 3; count of bases not matched to a gene: 3. Germline V CDR1 and CDR2: SNHLY, FYNNEI. The CDR3 sequence is 15 residues long. The CDR3 spells CASSERTGGYYEQYF. In DNA form, the CDR3 reads TGTGCCAGCAGTGAAAGGACAGGGGGCTACTACGAGCAGTACTTC.

The gene calls are TRBV4-2 and TRBJ2-5, with D possibly being TRBD1 (8 bases). The CDR3 consists of 18 residues. The ends were cut back, 1 base at V and 2 bases at J, with 20 bases in the middle. Germline CDR1 LGHNA, CDR2 YNFKEQ. The CDR3 sequence is CASSQGTGSRAGQETQYF. The CDR3 DNA reads TGTGCCAGCAGCCAAGGGACAGGGAGTCGAGCGGGACAAGAGACCCAGTACTTC.

For the CDR3, the DNA is TGTGCCAGCAGTTCCCCAGGAATGAGCTCCTACGAGCAGTACTTC. This codes for CASSSPGMSSYEQYF. V is TRBV6-6 and J is TRBJ2-7; D not certain. The CDR3 spans 15 residues. CDR1 is MNHNY and CDR2 is SVGAGI in the germline V gene (reference sequence). The V end lost 4 bases, the J end lost 0 bases, and 13 bases lay between the germline ends.

Concerning this clone itself: This specimen includes other DNA sequences encoding the same CDR3. The genes are TRBV18 and TRBJ1-3; 7 bases agree with TRBD1. The V segment lost 3 bases and the J segment 4 bases; nucleotides outside the gene matches: 3. Germline V gene data show CDR1 as KGHSH and CDR2 as LQKENI. CDR3 length: 14 amino acids. CDR3 coding DNA: TGTGCCAGCTCACCCACAGGGGCAGGAAACACCATATATTTT. This sequence encodes CASSPTGAGNTIYF.

The chain has TRBV4-1 and TRBJ1-1; D uncertain. Looked up from germline, CDR1 is MGHRA and CDR2 is YSYEKL. V lost 0 bases, J lost 2 bases, and 10 bases lay in between. This CDR3 contains 15 residues. The CDR3 DNA follows: TGCGCCAGCAGCCAAGAACACGGGGTAAACACTGAAGCTTTCTTT. Residues: CASSQEHGVNTEAFF.

This chain uses TRBV5-4 with TRBJ2-1, with D perhaps matching TRBD2 (6 bases). The V and J ends lost 4 bases and 5 bases respectively, with 13 bases between them. Germline-derived CDR1 and CDR2 are SGHNT and YYREEE (reference sequence). The CDR3 runs 14 residues. The CDR3 bases are TGTGCCAGCAGCATTACCGGGACTCACAATGAGCAGTTCTTC. It codes for CASSITGTHNEQFF. Filled out from reference TRBV5-4 and TRBJ2-1, the complete variable domain reads ETGVTQSPTHLIKTRGQQVTLRCSSQSGHNTVSWYQQALGQGPQFIFQYYREEENGRGNFPPRFSGLQFPNYSSELNVNALELDDSALYLCASSITGTHNEQFFGPGTRLTVL.

The chain employs TRBV6-1 and TRBJ2-3; D gene unclear. CDR1 and CDR2 (germline): MNHNS, SASEGT. Trimming shortened V by 4 bases and J by 6 bases, and 8 bases separated the two germline ends. CDR3 length: 12 amino acids. The CDR3 DNA follows: TGTGCCAGCAGTGTAGCCGGGGATACGCAGTATTTT. Protein product: CASSVAGDTQYF.

With respect to this clone: One end of the junction does not line up with germline, which may come from a read error. The V call is TRBV2, the J call TRBJ2-4, with D hard to call. This CDR3 region has 15 residues. The germline V gene has CDR1 SNHLY and CDR2 FYNNEI. CDR3 in amino acids: CASSQSQATKNSQYF. The CDR3 DNA reads TGTGCCAGCAGCCAAAGCCAGGCAACCAAAAACAGTCAGTACTTC. The full variable domain, its missing parts supplied by reference TRBV2 and TRBJ2-4, is EPEVTQTPSHQVTQMGQEVILRCVPISNHLYFYWYRQILGQKVEFLVSFYNNEISEKSEIFDDQFSVERPDGSNFTLKIRSTKLEDSAMYFCASSQSQATKNSQYFGAGTRLSVL.

The rearrangement joins TRBV28 to TRBJ2-2; 14 nucleotides align to TRBD2. The ends lost 7 bases at V and 5 bases at J; junction bases unmatched: 9. In germline, CDR1 is MDHEN, CDR2 SYDVKM. The length of the CDR3 is 17 residues. CDR3: CASTPGLAGGWTGELFF. In DNA, the CDR3 is TGTGCCAGCACCCCCGGACTAGCGGGAGGTTGGACCGGGGAGCTGTTTTTT.

The chain is built from TRBV9 and TRBJ2-3, with D possibly matching TRBD1 (5 bases). The CDR3 is 16 amino acids. V lost 0 bases, J lost 1 base, and 12 bases lay in between. Looked up from germline, CDR1 is SGDLS and CDR2 is YYNGEE. This chain's CDR3 is CASSVGQGLRTDTQYF. The CDR3 bases are TGTGCCAGCAGCGTAGGTCAGGGTTTGCGCACAGATACGCAGTATTTT.

The chain uses TRBV5-1 and TRBJ2-5; no definite D call. With 2 bases removed from V and 3 bases from J, the gap between germline ends came to 11 bases. Germline-derived CDR1 and CDR2 are SGHRS and YFSETQ. CDR3 size: 14 residues. The DNA of the CDR3 is TGCGCCAGCAGCTTTGGCTACAGAGAAGAGACCCAGTACTTC. Translation: CASSFGYREETQYF.

This clone has a single count. One end of the junction does not line up with germline, which may come from a read error. This chain joins TRBV5-1 and TRBJ2-2, with D perhaps matching TRBD2 (5 bases). CDR3 length equals 15 residues. CDR1 and CDR2 (germline): SGHRS, YFSETQ. In DNA form, the CDR3 reads TGCGCCAGCAGCCCCTTTGGAGGCGAAACCGGGGAGCTGCTTTTT. Protein product: CASSPFGGETGELLF.

This chain connects TRBV7-9 to TRBJ2-3, with TRBD1 matching 7 bases. Germline CDR1 reads SEHNR; CDR2 reads FQNEAQ (reference sequence). The CDR3 is 14 amino acids. The J segment lost 3 bases and the V segment lost 5 bases, leaving 5 bases of the junction unmatched. In nucleotides, the CDR3 is TGTGCCAGCAGCCAGACAGGGCCGACAGATACGCAGTATTTT. Protein sequence: CASSQTGPTDTQYF.

This clone is a singleton in its sample. This chain uses TRBV5-4 with TRBJ1-3, with D unresolved. The CDR3 is 18 amino acids. Germline V CDR1 and CDR2: SGHNT, YYREEE (reference sequence). V dropped 0 bases and J dropped 4 bases, with 20 bases sitting between them. The CDR3 protein is CASSLGLARSDSGNTIYF. Written as DNA, the CDR3 is TGTGCCAGCAGCTTGGGTCTGGCGAGGAGCGACTCCGGAAACACCATATATTTT.